This entry concerns a single T cell receptor beta chain. The data originate from a study of blood T cell repertoires in COVID-19. Whole-study context: Whether acute or convalescent, the COVID-19 samples came from the United States, Italy and Spain.

The CDR3 spans 18 residues. Germline CDR1 is SGHRS and CDR2 is YFSETQ. Trimming stripped 2 bases from V and 0 bases from J, with 20 bases between. Repertoires were generated with immunoSEQ multiplex PCR, while TCRdb's copy carries only in-frame clones and drops some. The table includes 75,000 to 90,000 clones, roughly 89% detected once. The chain recombines TRBV5-1 with TRBJ1-1; the D gene is possibly TRBD1 (6 bases). The material sequenced was peripheral blood. This receptor was obtained from a human donor in a cohort sampled during active COVID-19. CDR3: CASSLPSDSARMNTEAFF. The CDR3 coding sequence is TGCGCCAGCAGCTTACCTTCGGACAGTGCAAGAATGAACACTGAAGCTTTCTTT.